Listed below are T cell receptor beta chains from one sample, sequenced in a study of cytomegalovirus exposure and HLA in healthy donors. Data came from immunoSEQ multiplex PCR; TCRdb stores just in-frame clones and leaves some out. This table has 150,000 to 200,000 clones, around 88% appearing once. The sequencing sample was made of PBMCs. The receptor source for this set is a woman between 18 and 29 years old in good health and CMV-seronegative. Both conserved end residues are part of each CDR3. Clone sizes are given selectively: once, few, many, or a class where the clone is expanded.

size: .; V: TRBV15; J: TRBJ1-4; CDR3: CATSRYNEKLFF
size: .; V: TRBV5-4; J: TRBJ1-4; CDR3: CASSRGSTEAEKLFF
size: .; V: TRBV7-7; J: TRBJ2-3; CDR3: CASSPEGTDTQYF
size: .; V: TRBV7-9; J: TRBJ2-5; CDR3: CAAVGLAGTIQETQYF
size: .; V: TRBV4-2; J: TRBJ2-2; CDR3: CASSLASGGFTGELFF
size: .; V: TRBV25-1; J: TRBJ1-2; CDR3: CASSWGGPRGHGYTF
size: .; V: TRBV28; J: TRBJ2-2; CDR3: CASFSGTHTGELFF
size: .; V: TRBV4-1; J: TRBJ2-7; CDR3: CASSHAQGLSSRDRGFGEQYF
size: .; V: TRBV5-6; J: TRBJ1-5; CDR3: CASSFYRSGAGNQPQHF
size: once; V: TRBV25-1; J: TRBJ2-7; CDR3: CASSEFFGGTGGRNEQYF
size: .; V: TRBV6-6; J: TRBJ2-5; CDR3: CASSPDLQETQYF
size: .; V: TRBV6-5; J: TRBJ1-2; CDR3: CASSFSQRTVGGYTF
size: .; V: TRBV5-4; J: TRBJ2-7; CDR3: CASPSAGGSYEQYF
size: .; V: TRBV30; J: TRBJ1-4; CDR3: CAWSLDNNEKLFF
size: .; V: TRBV18; J: TRBJ2-3; CDR3: CASSTDRELPTDTQYF
size: .; V: TRBV12-5; J: TRBJ2-5; CDR3: CASGDRDRELKTQYF
size: .; V: TRBV6-5; J: TRBJ2-2; CDR3: CASSRTGELFF
size: .; V: TRBV7-2; J: TRBJ1-2; CDR3: CASSLVAGKVRDGYTF
size: .; V: TRBV6-5; J: TRBJ2-1; CDR3: CASSSGGTSYNEQFF
size: .; V: TRBV2; J: TRBJ1-1; CDR3: CASSLTGYLNTEAFF
size: .; V: TRBV27; J: TRBJ2-3; CDR3: CASSYSSGGADTQYF
size: once; V: TRBV4-1; J: TRBJ1-1; CDR3: CASSQAQGVNTEAFF
size: .; V: TRBV2; J: TRBJ2-7; CDR3: CASTSLRGQGGDEQYF